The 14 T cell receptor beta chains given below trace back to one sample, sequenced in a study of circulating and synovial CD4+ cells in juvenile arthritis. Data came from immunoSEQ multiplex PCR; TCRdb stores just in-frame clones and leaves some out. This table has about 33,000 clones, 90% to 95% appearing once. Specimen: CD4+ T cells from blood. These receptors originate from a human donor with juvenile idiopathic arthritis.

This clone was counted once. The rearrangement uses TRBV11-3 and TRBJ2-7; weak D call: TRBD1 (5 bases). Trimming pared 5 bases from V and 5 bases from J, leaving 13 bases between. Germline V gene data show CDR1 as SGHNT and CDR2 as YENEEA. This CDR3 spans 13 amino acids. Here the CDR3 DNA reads TGTGCCAGCAGCCCAGGGATGAAGGACGAGCAGTACTTC. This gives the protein CASSPGMKDEQYF.

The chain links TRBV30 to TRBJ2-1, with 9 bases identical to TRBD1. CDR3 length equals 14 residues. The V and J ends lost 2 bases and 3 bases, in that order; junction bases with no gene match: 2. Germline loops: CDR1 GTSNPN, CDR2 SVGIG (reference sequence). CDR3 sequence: CAWSTGGGYNEQFF. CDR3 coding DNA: TGTGCCTGGAGTACAGGGGGCGGCTACAATGAGCAGTTCTTC. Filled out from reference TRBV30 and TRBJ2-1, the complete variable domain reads SQTIHQWPATLVQPVGSPLSLECTVEGTSNPNLYWYRQAAGRGLQLLFYSVGIGQISSEVPQNLSASRPQDRQFILSSKKLLLSDSGFYLCAWSTGGGYNEQFFGPGTRLTVL.

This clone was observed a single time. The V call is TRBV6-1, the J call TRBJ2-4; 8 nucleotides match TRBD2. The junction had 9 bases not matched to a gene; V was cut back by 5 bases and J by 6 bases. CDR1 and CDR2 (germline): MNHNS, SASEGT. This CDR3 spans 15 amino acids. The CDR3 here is CASSNGGGLANIQYF. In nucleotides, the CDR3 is TGTGCCAGCAGTAACGGGGGGGGCCTCGCAAACATTCAGTACTTC.

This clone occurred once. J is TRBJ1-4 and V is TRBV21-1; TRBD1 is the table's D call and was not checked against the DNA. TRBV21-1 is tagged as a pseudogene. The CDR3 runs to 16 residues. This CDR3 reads CASSTPADSSNEKLFF. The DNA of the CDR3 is TGTGCCAGCAGCACCCCGGCCGACAGTTCTAATGAAAAACTGTTTTTT.

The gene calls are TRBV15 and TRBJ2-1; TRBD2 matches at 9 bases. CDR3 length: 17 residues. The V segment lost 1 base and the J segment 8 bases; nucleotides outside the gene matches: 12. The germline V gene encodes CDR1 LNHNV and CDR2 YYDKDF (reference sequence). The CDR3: CATSRAVVAGGIYEQFF. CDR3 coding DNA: TGTGCCACCAGCAGAGCTGTTGTGGCGGGGGGGATTTATGAGCAGTTCTTC.

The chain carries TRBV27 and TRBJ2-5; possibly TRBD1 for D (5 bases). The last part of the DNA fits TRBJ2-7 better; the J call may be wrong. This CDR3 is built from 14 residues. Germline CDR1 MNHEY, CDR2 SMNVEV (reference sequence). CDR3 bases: TGTGCCAGCAGGGCCAGGGCCAGGTGGTACGAGCAGTACTTC. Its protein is CASRARARWYEQYF.

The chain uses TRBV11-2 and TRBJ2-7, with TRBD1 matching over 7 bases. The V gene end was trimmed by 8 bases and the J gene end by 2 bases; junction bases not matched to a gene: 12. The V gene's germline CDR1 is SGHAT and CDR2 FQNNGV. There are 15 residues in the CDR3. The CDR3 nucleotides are TGTGCCAGCGGCAAAATAAAAGGGGGCACCTACGAGCAGTACTTC. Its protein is CASGKIKGGTYEQYF. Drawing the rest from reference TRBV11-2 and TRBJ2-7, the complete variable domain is EAGVAQSPRYKIIEKRQSVAFWCNPISGHATLYWYQQILGQGPKLLIQFQNNGVVDDSQLPKDRFSAERLKGVDSTLKIQPAKLEDSAVYLCASGKIKGGTYEQYFGPGTRLTVT.

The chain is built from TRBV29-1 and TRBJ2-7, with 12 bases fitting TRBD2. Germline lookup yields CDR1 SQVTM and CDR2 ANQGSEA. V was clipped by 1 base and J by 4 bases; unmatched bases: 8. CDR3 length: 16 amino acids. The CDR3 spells CSVEGLAGGPSYEQYF. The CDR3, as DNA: TGCAGCGTTGAAGGGCTAGCGGGAGGGCCGTCTTACGAGCAGTACTTC.

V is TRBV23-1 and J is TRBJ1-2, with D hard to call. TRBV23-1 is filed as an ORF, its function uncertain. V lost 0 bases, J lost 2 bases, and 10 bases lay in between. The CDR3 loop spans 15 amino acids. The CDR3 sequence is CASSQSFGRNYGYTF. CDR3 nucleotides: TGCGCCAGCAGTCAATCGTTCGGCAGGAACTATGGCTACACCTTC.

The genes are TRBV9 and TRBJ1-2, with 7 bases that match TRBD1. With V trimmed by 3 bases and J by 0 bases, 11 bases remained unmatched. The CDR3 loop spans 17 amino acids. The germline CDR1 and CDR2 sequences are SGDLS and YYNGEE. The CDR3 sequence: CASSDTTRGNANYGYTF. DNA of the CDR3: TGTGCCAGCAGCGATACAACCAGGGGGAATGCTAACTATGGCTACACCTTC.

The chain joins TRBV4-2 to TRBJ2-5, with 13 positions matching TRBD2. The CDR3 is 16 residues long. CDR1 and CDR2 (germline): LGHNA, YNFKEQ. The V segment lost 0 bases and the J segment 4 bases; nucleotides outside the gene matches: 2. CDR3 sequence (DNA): TGTGCCAGCAGCCAAGATAGGACTAGCGGGAGAGAGACCCAGTACTTC. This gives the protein CASSQDRTSGRETQYF.

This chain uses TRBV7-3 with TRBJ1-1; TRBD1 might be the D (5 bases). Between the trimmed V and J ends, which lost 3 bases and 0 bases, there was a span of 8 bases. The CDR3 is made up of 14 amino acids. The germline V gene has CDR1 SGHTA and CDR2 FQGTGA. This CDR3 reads CASSLQGVNTEAFF. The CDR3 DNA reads TGTGCCAGCAGCTTGCAGGGCGTGAACACTGAAGCTTTCTTT. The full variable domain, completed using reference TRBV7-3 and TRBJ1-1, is GAGVSQTPSNKVTEKGKYVELRCDPISGHTALYWYRQSLGQGPEFLIYFQGTGAADDSGLPNDRFFAVRPEGSVSTLKIQRTERGDSAVYLCASSLQGVNTEAFFGQGTRLTVV.

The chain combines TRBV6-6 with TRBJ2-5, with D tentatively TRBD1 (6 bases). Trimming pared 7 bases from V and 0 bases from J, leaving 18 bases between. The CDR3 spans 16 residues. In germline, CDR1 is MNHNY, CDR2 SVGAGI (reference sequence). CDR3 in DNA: TGTGCCAGCAACGGACCAGGGGCCGTGGACCAAGAGACCCAGTACTTC. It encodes CASNGPGAVDQETQYF.

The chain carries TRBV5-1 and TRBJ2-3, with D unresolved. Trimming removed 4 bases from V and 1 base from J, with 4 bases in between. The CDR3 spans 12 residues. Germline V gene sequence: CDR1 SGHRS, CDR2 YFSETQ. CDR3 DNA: TGCGCCAGCAGCGCGGGCACAGATACGCAGTATTTT. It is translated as CASSAGTDTQYF.